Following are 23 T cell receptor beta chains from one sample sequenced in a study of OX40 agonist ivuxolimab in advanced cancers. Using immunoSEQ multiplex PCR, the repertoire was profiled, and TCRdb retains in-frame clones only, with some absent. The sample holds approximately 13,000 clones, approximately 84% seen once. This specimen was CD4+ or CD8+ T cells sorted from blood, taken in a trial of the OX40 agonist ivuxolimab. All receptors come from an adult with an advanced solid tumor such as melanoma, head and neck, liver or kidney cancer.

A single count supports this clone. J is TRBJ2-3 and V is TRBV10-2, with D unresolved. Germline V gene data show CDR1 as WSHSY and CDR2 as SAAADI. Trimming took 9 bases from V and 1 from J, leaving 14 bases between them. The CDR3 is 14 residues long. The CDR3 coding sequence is TGCGCCAGTTCGAAGGCTTTCGGCACAGATACGCAGTATTTT. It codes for CASSKAFGTDTQYF.

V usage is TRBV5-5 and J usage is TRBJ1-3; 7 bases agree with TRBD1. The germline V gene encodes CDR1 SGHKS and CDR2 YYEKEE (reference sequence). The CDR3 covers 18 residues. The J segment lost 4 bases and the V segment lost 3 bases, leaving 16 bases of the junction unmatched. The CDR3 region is CASSSNRQGSGLGNTIYF. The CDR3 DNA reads TGTGCCAGCAGCTCAAACCGACAGGGTAGTGGTCTGGGAAACACCATATATTTT.

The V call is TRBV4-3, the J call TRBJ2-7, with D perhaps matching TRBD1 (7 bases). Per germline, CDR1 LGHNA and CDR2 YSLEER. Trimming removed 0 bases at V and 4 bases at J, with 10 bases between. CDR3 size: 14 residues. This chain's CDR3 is CASSQDAGGYEQYF. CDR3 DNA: TGCGCCAGCAGCCAAGATGCAGGGGGGTACGAGCAGTACTTC.

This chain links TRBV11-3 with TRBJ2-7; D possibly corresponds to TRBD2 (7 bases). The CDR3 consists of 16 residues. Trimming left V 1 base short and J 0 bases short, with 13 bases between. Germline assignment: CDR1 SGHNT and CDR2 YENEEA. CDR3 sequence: CASSLARGAISYEQYF. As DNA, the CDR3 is TGTGCCAGCAGCTTAGCCCGGGGGGCTATCTCCTACGAGCAGTACTTC.

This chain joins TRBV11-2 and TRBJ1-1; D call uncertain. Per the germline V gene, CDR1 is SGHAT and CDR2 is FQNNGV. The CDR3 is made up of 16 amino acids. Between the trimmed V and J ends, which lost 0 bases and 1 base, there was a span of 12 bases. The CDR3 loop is CASSLDSILSNTEAFF. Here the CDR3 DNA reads TGTGCCAGCAGCTTAGACAGCATCCTTTCGAACACTGAAGCTTTCTTT.

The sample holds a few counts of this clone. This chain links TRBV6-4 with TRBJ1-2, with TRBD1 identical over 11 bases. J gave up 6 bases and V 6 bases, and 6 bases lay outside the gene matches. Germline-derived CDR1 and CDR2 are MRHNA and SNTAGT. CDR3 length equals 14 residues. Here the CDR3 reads CASSSGQGGDGYTF. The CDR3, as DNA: TGTGCCAGCAGCTCGGGACAGGGGGGAGATGGCTACACCTTC.

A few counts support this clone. This CDR3 is CASSPKRENEQYF. In nucleotides, the CDR3 is TGTGCCAGCTCACCAAAGCGGGAGAACGAGCAGTACTTC. The chain couples TRBV18 to TRBJ2-7, with 8 positions matching TRBD2. The CDR3 is 13 residues long. The junction had 2 bases not matched to a gene; V was cut back by 2 bases and J by 5 bases. The germline gives CDR1 KGHSH, CDR2 LQKENI.

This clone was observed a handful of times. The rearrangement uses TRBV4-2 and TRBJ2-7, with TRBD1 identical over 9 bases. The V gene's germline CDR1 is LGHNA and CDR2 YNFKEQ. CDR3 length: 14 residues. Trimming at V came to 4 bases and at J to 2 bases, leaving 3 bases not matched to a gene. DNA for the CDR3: TGTGCCAGCAGCCCATGGACAGGGGCCTACGAGCAGTACTTC. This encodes CASSPWTGAYEQYF.

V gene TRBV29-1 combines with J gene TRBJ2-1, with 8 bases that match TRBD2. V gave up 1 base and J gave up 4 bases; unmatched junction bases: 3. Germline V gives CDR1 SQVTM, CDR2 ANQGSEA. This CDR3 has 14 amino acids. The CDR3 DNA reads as TGCAGCGTTGAAGCGGGGGGGCTTTACAATGAGCAGTTCTTC. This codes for CSVEAGGLYNEQFF.

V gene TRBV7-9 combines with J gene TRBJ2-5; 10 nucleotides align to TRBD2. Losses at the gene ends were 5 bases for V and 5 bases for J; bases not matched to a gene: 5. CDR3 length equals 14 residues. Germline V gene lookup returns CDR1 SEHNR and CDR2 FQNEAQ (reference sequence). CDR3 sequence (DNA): TGTGCCAGCAGCGAGCGGGGGGGCCTTGAGACCCAGTACTTC. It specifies CASSERGGLETQYF.

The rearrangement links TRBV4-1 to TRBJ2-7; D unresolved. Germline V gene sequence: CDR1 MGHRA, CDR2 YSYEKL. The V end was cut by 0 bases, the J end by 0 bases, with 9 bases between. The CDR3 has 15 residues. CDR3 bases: TGCGCCAGCAGCCAAGATCCGACGGTCTCCTACGAGCAGTACTTC. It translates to CASSQDPTVSYEQYF.

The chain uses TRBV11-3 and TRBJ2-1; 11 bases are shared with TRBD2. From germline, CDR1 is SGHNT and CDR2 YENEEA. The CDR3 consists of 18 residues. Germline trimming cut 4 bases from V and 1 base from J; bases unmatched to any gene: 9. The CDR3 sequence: CASSSWGASGRSYNEQFF. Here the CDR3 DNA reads TGTGCCAGCAGCTCCTGGGGCGCTAGCGGGAGGTCCTACAATGAGCAGTTCTTC.

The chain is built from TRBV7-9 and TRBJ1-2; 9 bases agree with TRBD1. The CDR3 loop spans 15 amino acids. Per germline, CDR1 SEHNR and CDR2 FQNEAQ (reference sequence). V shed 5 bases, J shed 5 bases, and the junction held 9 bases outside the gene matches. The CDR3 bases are TGTGCCAGCAGCGCGACCGGGACAGGGATTTATGGCTACACCTTC. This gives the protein CASSATGTGIYGYTF.

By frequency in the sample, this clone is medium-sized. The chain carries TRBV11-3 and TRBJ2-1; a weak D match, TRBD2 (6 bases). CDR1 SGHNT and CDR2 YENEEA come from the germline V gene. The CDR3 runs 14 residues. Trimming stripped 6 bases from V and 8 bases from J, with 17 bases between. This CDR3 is CASSEGGPVDEQFF. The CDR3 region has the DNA TGTGCCAGCAGTGAAGGAGGGCCAGTCGATGAGCAGTTCTTC.

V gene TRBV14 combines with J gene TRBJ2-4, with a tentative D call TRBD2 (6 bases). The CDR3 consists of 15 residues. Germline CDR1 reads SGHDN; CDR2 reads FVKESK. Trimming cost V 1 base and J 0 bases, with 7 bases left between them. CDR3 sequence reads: CASSQGDLAKNIQYF. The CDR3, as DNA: TGTGCCAGCAGCCAAGGGGACTTAGCCAAAAACATTCAGTACTTC.

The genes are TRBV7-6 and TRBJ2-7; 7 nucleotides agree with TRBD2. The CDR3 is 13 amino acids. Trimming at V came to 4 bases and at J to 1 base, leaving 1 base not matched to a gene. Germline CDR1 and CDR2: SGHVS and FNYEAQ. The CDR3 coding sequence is TGTGCCAGCAGCTCACTAGCGTCCTACGAGCAGTACTTC. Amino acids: CASSSLASYEQYF.

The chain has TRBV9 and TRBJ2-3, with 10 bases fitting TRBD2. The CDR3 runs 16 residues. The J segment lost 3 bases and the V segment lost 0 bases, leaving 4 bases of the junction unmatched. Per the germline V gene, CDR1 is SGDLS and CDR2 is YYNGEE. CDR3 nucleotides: TGTGCCAGCAGCGTAGAAGCGGGGGGGCTGACAGATACGCAGTATTTT. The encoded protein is CASSVEAGGLTDTQYF.

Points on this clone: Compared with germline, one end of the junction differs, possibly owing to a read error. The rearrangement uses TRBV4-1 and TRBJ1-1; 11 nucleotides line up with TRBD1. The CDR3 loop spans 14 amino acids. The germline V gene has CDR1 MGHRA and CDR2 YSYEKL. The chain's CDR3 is CASSSGQGATEVFF. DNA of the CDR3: TGCGCCAGCAGCAGTGGACAGGGGGCTACTGAAGTTTTCTTT.

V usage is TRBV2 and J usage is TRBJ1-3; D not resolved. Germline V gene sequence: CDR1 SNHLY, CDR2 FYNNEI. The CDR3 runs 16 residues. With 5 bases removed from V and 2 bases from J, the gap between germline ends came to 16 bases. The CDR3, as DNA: TGTGCCAGCAGTCCACATCCCTCTACTACTGGAAACACCATATATTTT. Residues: CASSPHPSTTGNTIYF.

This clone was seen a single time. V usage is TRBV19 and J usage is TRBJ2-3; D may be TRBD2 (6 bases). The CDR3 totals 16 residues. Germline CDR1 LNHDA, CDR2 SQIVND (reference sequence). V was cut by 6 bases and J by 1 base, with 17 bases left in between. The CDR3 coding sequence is TGTGCCAGTAGCTCCCTCCAAGGGGAGGGCACAGATACGCAGTATTTT. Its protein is CASSSLQGEGTDTQYF. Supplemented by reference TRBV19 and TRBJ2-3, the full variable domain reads DGGITQSPKYLFRKEGQNVTLSCEQNLNHDAMYWYRQDPGQGLRLIYYSQIVNDFQKGDIAEGYSVSREKKESFPLTVTSAQKNPTAFYLCASSSLQGEGTDTQYFGPGTRLTVL.

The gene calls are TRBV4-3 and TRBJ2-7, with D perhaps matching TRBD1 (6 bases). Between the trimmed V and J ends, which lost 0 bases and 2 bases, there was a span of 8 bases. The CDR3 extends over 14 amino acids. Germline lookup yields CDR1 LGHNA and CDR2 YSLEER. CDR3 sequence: CASSQDRGPYEQYF. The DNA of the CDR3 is TGCGCCAGCAGCCAAGACAGGGGACCCTACGAGCAGTACTTC.

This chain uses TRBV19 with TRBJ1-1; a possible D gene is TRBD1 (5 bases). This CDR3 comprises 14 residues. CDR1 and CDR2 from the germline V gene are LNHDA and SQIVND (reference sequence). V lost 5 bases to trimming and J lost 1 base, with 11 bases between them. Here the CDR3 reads CASSPDTGNTEAFF. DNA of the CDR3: TGTGCCAGTAGTCCGGACACCGGGAACACTGAAGCTTTCTTT.

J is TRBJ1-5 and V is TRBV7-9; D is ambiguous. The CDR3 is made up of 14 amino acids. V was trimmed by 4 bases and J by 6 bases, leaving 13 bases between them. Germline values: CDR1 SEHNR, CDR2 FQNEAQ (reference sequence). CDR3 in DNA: TGTGCCAGCAGCTCCGACGTCACAACTCAGCCCCAGCATTTT. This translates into CASSSDVTTQPQHF.